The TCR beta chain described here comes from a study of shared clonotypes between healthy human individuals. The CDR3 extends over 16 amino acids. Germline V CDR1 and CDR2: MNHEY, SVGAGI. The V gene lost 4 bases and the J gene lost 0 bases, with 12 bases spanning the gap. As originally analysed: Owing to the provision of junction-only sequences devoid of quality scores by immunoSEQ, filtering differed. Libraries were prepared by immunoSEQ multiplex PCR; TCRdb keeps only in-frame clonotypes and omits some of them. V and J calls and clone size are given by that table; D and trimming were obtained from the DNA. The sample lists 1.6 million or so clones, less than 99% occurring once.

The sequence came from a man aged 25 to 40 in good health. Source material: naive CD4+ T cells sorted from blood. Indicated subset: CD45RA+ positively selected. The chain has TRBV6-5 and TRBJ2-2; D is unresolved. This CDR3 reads CASSLGGAPNTGELFF. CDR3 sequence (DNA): TGTGCCAGCAGTTTGGGCGGAGCCCCGAACACCGGGGAGCTGTTTTTT.